The present T cell receptor beta chain was sequenced within a study of blood T cell repertoires in COVID-19. As for the study in general: The United States, Italy and Spain provided the acute and convalescent COVID-19 samples. Sources were T cells, B-cell-depleted T cells, or PBMCs; the material itself was cDNA or gDNA.

V lost 0 bases and J 5 bases, leaving 13 bases between the germline ends. The germline V gene encodes CDR1 LNHDA and CDR2 SQIVND (reference sequence). CDR3 length equals 15 residues. Sequenced by immunoSEQ multiplex PCR; TCRdb stores in-frame clones only, minus some. Among over 80,000 clones listed, 65% to 90% were seen once. This TCR was sampled from a man older than 75 with active or convalescent COVID-19. The V and J genes are TRBV19 and TRBJ1-1; the D is unclear. Sequences were obtained from peripheral blood. CDR3 in amino acids: CASSIEAGGGTEAFF. In DNA form, the CDR3 reads TGTGCCAGTAGTATAGAGGCAGGTGGAGGGACTGAAGCTTTCTTT.